The subject of this entry is one TCR beta chain. The target antigen is unknown. Generated by immunoSEQ multiplex PCR, the TCRdb table keeps only in-frame clones and is missing some. The sample yields more than 40,000 clones, more than 80% seen once. Only cases whose brain tissue showed the highest T cell transcript signatures were sequenced. The sample comes from a study of brain T cells in children with intractable seizures. Study observations and caveats: Patients' HCMV serostatus was unknown; virus specificity rests on CDR3 similarity alone. Pre- and post-surgery blood differed in depth, so pre-surgery absences may be undersampling.

Germline V lookup: CDR1 SQVTM, CDR2 ANQGSEA. The CDR3 runs 13 residues. The V segment lost 3 bases and the J segment 8 bases; nucleotides outside the gene matches: 4. The origin of this receptor is a girl aged 2-15 years with tuberous sclerosis and intractable seizures. The source material was peripheral blood, sampled at surgery. This chain links TRBV29-1 with TRBJ2-1; 10 nucleotides line up with TRBD1. DNA of the CDR3: TGCAGCGTTGAGGGGACAGGGGCGGATGAGCAGTTCTTC. Residues: CSVEGTGADEQFF.